These 7 T cell receptor beta chains were all obtained from the same sample, sequenced in a study of T cells in Graves' hyperthyroidism and ophthalmopathy (dated by TCRdb to between 2018 and 2021). Library method: multiplex PCR. The sample was run on an Illumina HiSeq 2000. The TCR beta CDR3 regions were amplified from RNA transcripts. The TCR CDR3 was subjected to a first round of RT-PCR using the HTBI primer set and the Qiagen OneStep RT-PCR kit. Using fastp trimming at Q25 and MiXCR clonotype assembly, TCRdb reanalyzed the public sequencing data and kept in-frame beta chains. Identical CDR3 protein sequences are pooled into one entry, listed with their most common genes and DNA. Within this sample are approximately 610,000 distinct CDR3 sequences, with roughly a sixth of them counted one time only. The ten largest clonotypes hold around a sixth of the sample. The specimen sequenced was blood. The receptor set was obtained from a woman between 18 and 29 years old with Graves' hyperthyroidism.

The sample holds a few counts of this clonotype. The rearrangement joins TRBV6-2 or TRBV6-3 to TRBJ1-1; 7 bases agree with TRBD1. This CDR3 spans 13 amino acids. The germline CDR1 and CDR2 sequences are MNHEY and SVGEGT. J lost 12 bases, V lost 6 bases, and 13 bases had no gene match. CDR3 in amino acids: CASRPRTGLETFF. In nucleotides, the CDR3 is TGTGCCAGCAGACCAAGGACAGGTTTGGAAACTTTCTTT.

This clonotype was recorded a few times. The V gene is TRBV24-1, the J gene TRBJ2-1, with TRBD2 identical over 9 bases. The junction had 9 bases not matched to a gene; V was cut back by 5 bases and J by 8 bases. The CDR3 runs to 15 residues. Germline loops: CDR1 KGHDR, CDR2 SFDVKD. The CDR3 coding sequence is TGTGCCACCAGTGGGAATAGCGGGAGAGTCCATGAGCAGTTCTTC. This gives the protein CATSGNSGRVHEQFF.

This clonotype was counted ten times or more. The CDR3 loop is CASSYYRDEQYF. CDR3 in DNA: TGCGCCAGCAGTTACTACAGGGACGAGCAGTACTTC. The rearrangement uses TRBV5-1 and TRBJ2-7; possible D gene TRBD1, 6 bases. Germline V gene sequence: CDR1 SGHRS, CDR2 YFSETQ. This CDR3 spans 12 amino acids. Trimming removed 5 bases from V and 5 bases from J, with 11 bases in between.

This clonotype was recorded a few times. The chain has TRBV28 and TRBJ1-5; D uncertain. From germline, CDR1 is MDHEN and CDR2 SYDVKM. The CDR3 has 12 amino acids. V shed 5 bases and J shed 3 bases, with 5 bases lying between them. The CDR3 region is CASSEYNQPQHF. The DNA of the CDR3 is TGTGCCAGCAGTGAGTACAATCAGCCCCAGCATTTT.

The chain is built from TRBV12-5 and TRBJ2-3; 9 bases match TRBD2. Germline V gene data show CDR1 as LGHNT and CDR2 as FRNRAP. Trimming took 0 bases from V and 5 from J; bases not matched to a gene: 9. CDR3 length equals 17 residues. CDR3 nucleotide sequence: TGTGCTAGTGGTTTGGTGGTTAGCGGGAGATTTGAAGATACGCAGTATTTT. Translating gives CASGLVVSGRFEDTQYF.

In the case of this clonotype: A read error may explain this, as a much larger clone is one base away. V gene TRBV20-1 combines with J gene TRBJ2-5, with unresolved D. CDR1 is DFQATT, CDR2 SNEGSKA, per germline (reference sequence). This CDR3 is built from 15 residues. For the CDR3, the DNA is TGCAGTGCTACCCGGGCAGGTGGCAAGCGAGAGACCCAGCACTTC. It specifies CSATRAGGKRETQHF.

As regards this clonotype: A much larger clonotype is one base distant, so this may be a read error. The V and J genes are TRBV7-8 and TRBJ2-7; 12 bases agree with TRBD2. Looked up from germline, CDR1 is SGHVS and CDR2 is FQNEAQ. The CDR3 loop spans 15 amino acids. CDR3 bases: TGTGCCAGCAGCTTCCGACTAGCGGGAGCGGGCGAGCTGTACTTC. It specifies CASSFRLAGAGELYF.